This is a list of T cell receptor beta chains from one sample in a study of T-cell memory formation after mild COVID-19. A single record per CDR3 protein comes from TCRdb applying MiXCR to the 5' RACE reads. The sample records fewer than 50,000 distinct CDR3 sequences, about 7.3% being singletons. Input material: PBMCs or a T cell subset sorted from them (not recorded which). The receptors shown here come from a man aged 18 to 29 who had mild COVID-19 (a few samples of this study predate the infection). Cell type and time point are not known. Each CDR3 is given with its conserved first and last residue. A D gene is named only where the DNA matches it firmly. Only some rows state a clone size, as once, few, many or a class for expanded clones.

size | D | length | J | V | CDR3 | DNA
NA | NA | 15 | TRBJ1-3 | TRBV18 | CASSPGQDPGNTIYF | TGTGCCAGCTCACCAGGCCAGGACCCTGGAAACACCATATATTTT
many | TRBD1 | 13 | TRBJ2-5 | TRBV12-3/TRBV12-4 | CASSFQGAETQYF | TGTGCCAGCAGTTTTCAGGGGGCCGAGACCCAGTACTTC
few | TRBD1 | 14 | TRBJ1-2 | TRBV9 | CASSVAGGNYGYTF | TGTGCCAGCAGCGTAGCAGGGGGCAACTATGGCTACACCTTC
medium-sized | NA | 14 | TRBJ2-3 | TRBV4-3 | CASSQDRAGYTQYF | TGCGCCAGCAGCCAAGATCGGGCGGGTTATACGCAGTATTTT
NA | NA | 13 | TRBJ2-1 | TRBV6-2/TRBV6-3 | CASSQDIYNEQFF | TGTGCCAGCAGTCAGGACATCTACAATGAGCAGTTCTTC
many | NA | 13 | TRBJ2-3 | TRBV7-2 | CASSLLGTDTQYF | TGTGCCAGCAGCTTACTGGGCACAGATACGCAGTATTTT
NA | TRBD1 | 15 | TRBJ2-4 | TRBV5-1 | CASSLQPGTGKVQYF | TGCGCCAGCAGCCTGCAGCCCGGGACAGGGAAGGTTCAGTACTTC
few | TRBD1 | 17 | TRBJ1-2 | TRBV5-1 | CASSLGGQRVNNYGYTF | TGCGCCAGCAGCTTGGGGGGACAGAGGGTCAATAACTATGGCTACACCTTC
many | NA | 14 | TRBJ2-5 | TRBV5-1 | CASSTGAQGETQYF | TGCGCCAGCAGCACCGGGGCGCAGGGAGAGACCCAGTACTTC
many | TRBD1 | 14 | TRBJ1-4 | TRBV7-9 | CASSYGQGREKLFF | TGTGCCAGCAGCTACGGACAGGGTCGCGAAAAACTGTTTTTT
many | NA | 14 | TRBJ2-1 | TRBV20-1 | CSASSGDSYNEQFF | TGCAGTGCTAGTAGTGGAGACTCCTACAATGAGCAGTTCTTC
many | TRBD2 | 15 | TRBJ2-1 | TRBV20-1 | CSARVASGGYNEQFF | TGCAGTGCTAGAGTCGCTAGCGGGGGGTACAATGAGCAGTTCTTC
few | TRBD1 | 15 | TRBJ2-7 | TRBV12-3/TRBV12-4 | CASRGSGTGAYEQYF | TGTGCCAGCAGGGGTTCCGGGACAGGAGCCTACGAGCAGTACTTC
many | TRBD2 | 14 | TRBJ2-1 | TRBV7-2 | CASSLSGGNNEQFF | TGTGCCAGCAGCTTGTCGGGGGGGAACAATGAGCAGTTCTTC
few | NA | 15 | TRBJ2-3 | TRBV7-8 | CASSSGGIGADTQYF | TGTGCCAGCAGCTCTGGCGGGATAGGGGCAGATACGCAGTATTTT
NA | NA | 12 | TRBJ1-1 | TRBV6-2/TRBV6-3 | CASSRGYTEAFF | TGTGCCAGCAGCAGAGGTTACACTGAAGCTTTCTTT
few | NA | 15 | TRBJ2-2 | TRBV28 | CASSSVGTNTGELFF | TGTGCCAGCAGTTCAGTCGGGACGAACACCGGGGAGCTGTTTTTT
NA | NA | 16 | TRBJ2-2 | TRBV5-1 | CASSLGRIPNTGELFF | TGCGCCAGCAGCTTGGGCAGGATTCCTAACACCGGGGAGCTGTTTTTT
many | NA | 16 | TRBJ2-1 | TRBV11-3 | CASSLGGGGSHNEQFF | TGTGCCAGCAGCCTTGGGGGGGGCGGGAGTCACAATGAGCAGTTCTTC
NA | TRBD2 | 15 | TRBJ2-1 | TRBV5-1 | CASSLELAGVNEQFF | TGCGCCAGCAGCTTGGAATTAGCGGGGGTAAATGAGCAGTTCTTC
NA | NA | 11 | TRBJ1-4 | TRBV20-1 | CSARLYEKLFF | TGCAGTGCTAGATTGTATGAAAAACTGTTTTTT
few | TRBD2 | 16 | TRBJ2-3 | TRBV20-1 | CSARARGGVRTDTQYF | TGCAGTGCTAGAGCCCGGGGGGGAGTTAGGACAGATACGCAGTATTTT
few | TRBD1 | 14 | TRBJ1-6 | TRBV5-4 | CASSPDRVRSPLHF | TGTGCCAGCAGCCCCGACAGGGTTCGTTCACCCCTCCACTTT
NA | NA | 13 | TRBJ1-5 | TRBV7-2 | CASSQDGGNPQHF | TGTGCCAGCAGCCAAGATGGGGGCAACCCCCAGCATTTT
NA | NA | 14 | TRBJ1-4 | TRBV3-1 | CASRNRGGNEKLFF | TGTGCCAGTCGGAATCGGGGCGGTAATGAAAAACTGTTTTTT
many | NA | 13 | TRBJ2-7 | TRBV28 | CASSSPQGYEQYF | TGTGCCAGCAGTTCCCCACAAGGCTACGAGCAGTACTTC
NA | TRBD1 | 13 | TRBJ1-1 | TRBV10-3 | CAISADRLGEAFF | TGTGCCATCAGCGCGGACAGGTTAGGTGAAGCTTTCTTT
many | TRBD1 | 15 | TRBJ2-5 | TRBV5-1 | CASSFRTGRQETQYF | TGCGCCAGCAGCTTCAGGACAGGGAGACAAGAGACCCAGTACTTC
few | TRBD2 | 16 | TRBJ2-1 | TRBV27 | CASSPAGGLSFNEQFF | TGTGCCAGCAGCCCCGCGGGGGGGCTTTCGTTCAATGAGCAGTTCTTC